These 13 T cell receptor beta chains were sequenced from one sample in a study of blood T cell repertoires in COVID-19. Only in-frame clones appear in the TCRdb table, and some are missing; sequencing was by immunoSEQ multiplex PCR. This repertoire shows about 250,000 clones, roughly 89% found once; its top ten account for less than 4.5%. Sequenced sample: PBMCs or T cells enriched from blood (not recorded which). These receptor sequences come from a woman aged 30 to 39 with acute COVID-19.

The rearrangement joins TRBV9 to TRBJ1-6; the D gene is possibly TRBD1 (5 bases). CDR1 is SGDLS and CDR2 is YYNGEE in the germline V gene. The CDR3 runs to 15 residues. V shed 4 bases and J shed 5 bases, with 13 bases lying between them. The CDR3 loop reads CASSLRDSHNSPLHF. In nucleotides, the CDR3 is TGTGCCAGCAGCCTCCGGGACTCACATAATTCACCCCTCCACTTT.

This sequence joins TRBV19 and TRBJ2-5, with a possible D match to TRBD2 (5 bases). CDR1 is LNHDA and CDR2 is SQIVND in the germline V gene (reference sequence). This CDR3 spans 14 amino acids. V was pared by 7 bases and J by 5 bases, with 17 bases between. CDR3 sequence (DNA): TGTGCCAGTACGACGGTAGGAACGGGGGAGACCCAGTACTTC. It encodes CASTTVGTGETQYF.

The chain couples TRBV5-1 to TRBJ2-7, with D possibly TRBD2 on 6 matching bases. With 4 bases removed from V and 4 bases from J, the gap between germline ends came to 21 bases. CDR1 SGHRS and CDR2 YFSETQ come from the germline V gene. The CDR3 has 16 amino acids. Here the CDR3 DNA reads TGCGCCAGCAGCATCCACCCCGGGACGGCGGGATACGAGCAGTACTTC. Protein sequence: CASSIHPGTAGYEQYF.

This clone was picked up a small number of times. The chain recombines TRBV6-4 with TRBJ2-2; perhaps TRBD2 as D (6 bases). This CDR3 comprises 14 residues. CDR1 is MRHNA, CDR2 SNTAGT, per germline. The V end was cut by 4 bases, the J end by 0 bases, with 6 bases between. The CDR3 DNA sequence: TGTGCCAGCAGTGGCGGGGCGAACACCGGGGAGCTGTTTTTT. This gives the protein CASSGGANTGELFF.

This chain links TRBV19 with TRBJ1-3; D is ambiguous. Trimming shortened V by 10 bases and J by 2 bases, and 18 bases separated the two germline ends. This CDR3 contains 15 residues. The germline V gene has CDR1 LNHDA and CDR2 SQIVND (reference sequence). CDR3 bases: TGTGCCACCGCGACACCGACGAGACCTGGAAACACCATATATTTT. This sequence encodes CATATPTRPGNTIYF.

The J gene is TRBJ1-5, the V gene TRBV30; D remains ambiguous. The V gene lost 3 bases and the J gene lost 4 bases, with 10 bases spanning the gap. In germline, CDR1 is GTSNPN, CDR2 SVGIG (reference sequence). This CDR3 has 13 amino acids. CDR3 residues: CAWREDQNQPQHF. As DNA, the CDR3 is TGTGCCTGGAGGGAGGACCAGAATCAGCCCCAGCATTTT.

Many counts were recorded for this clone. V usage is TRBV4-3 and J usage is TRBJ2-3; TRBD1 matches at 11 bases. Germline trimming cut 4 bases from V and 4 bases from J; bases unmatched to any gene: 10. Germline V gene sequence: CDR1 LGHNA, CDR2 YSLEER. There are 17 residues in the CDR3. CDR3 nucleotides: TGCGCCAGCAGCCGGAGGCTTCCGGGACAGGGGGCAGATACGCAGTATTTT. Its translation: CASSRRLPGQGADTQYF.

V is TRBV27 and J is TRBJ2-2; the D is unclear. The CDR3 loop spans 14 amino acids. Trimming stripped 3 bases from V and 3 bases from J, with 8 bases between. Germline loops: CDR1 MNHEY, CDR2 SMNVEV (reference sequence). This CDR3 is CASSFRLYTGELFF. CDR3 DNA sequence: TGTGCCAGCAGTTTCAGACTTTACACCGGGGAGCTGTTTTTT.

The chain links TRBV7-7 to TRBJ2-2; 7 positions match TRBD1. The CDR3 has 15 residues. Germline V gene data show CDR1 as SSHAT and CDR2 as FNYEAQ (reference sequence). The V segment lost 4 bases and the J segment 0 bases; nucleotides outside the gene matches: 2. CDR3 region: CASSSDRTNTGELFF. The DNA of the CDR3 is TGTGCCAGCAGCTCGGACAGGACGAACACCGGGGAGCTGTTTTTT. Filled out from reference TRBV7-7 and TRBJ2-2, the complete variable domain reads GAGVSQSPRYKVTKRGQDVTLRCDPISSHATLYWYQQALGQGPEFLTYFNYEAQPDKSGLPSDRFSAERPEGSISTLTIQRTEQRDSAMYRCASSSDRTNTGELFFGEGSRLTVL.

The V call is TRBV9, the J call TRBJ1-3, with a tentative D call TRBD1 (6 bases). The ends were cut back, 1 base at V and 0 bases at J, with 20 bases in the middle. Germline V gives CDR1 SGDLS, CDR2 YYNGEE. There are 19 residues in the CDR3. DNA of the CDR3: TGTGCCAGCAGCGTATTCCGGGACATAATGCCCTACTCTGGAAACACCATATATTTT. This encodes CASSVFRDIMPYSGNTIYF.

The CDR3 DNA reads TGCGCCAGCAGTGTAACAGGCTACGAGCAGTACTTC. Translating it yields CASSVTGYEQYF. This sequence joins TRBV10-2 and TRBJ2-7; D may be TRBD1 (5 bases). Between the trimmed V and J ends, which lost 4 bases and 3 bases, there was a span of 7 bases. CDR1 is WSHSY, CDR2 SAAADI, per germline. The CDR3 contains 12 residues.

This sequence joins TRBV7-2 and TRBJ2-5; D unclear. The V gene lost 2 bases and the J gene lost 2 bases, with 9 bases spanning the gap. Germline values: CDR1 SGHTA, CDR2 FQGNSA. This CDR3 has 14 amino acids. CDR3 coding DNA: TGTGCCAGCAGCTTAATCAGGTTTCAAGAGACCCAGTACTTC. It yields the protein CASSLIRFQETQYF.

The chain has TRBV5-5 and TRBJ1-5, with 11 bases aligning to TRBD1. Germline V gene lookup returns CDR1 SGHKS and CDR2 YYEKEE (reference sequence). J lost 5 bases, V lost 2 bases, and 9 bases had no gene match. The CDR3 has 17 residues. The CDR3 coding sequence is TGTGCCAGCAGCTTTTCCCCTGTGGGACAGGGGGATCAGCCCCAGCATTTT. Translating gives CASSFSPVGQGDQPQHF.